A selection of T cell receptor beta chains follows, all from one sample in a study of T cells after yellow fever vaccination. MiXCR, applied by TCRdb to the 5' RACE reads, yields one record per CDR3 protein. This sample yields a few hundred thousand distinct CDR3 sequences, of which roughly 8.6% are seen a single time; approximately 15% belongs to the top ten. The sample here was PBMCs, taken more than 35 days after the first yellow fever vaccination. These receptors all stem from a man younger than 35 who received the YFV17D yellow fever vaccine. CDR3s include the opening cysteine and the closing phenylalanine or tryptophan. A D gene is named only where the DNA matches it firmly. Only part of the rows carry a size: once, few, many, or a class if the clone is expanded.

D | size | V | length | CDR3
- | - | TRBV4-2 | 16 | CASSQASRGSTDTQYF
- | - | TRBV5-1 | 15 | CASSIYRQADGELFF
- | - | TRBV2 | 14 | CASSEVGWAETQYF
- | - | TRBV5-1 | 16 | CASSLWNLDSTDTQYF
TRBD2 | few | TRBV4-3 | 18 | CASSQDVGVGLDTGELFF
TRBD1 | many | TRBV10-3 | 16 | CAISGTGGSGANVLTF
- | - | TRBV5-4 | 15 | CASRGATAGYNEQFF
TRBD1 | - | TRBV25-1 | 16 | CASSERQGPNTDTQYF
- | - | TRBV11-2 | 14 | CASSPNSMNTEAFF
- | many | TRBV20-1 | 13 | CSALMGRTDGYTF
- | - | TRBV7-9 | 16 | CASSLHRTKGNSPLHF
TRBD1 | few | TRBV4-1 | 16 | CASSRPGTGGNSPLHF
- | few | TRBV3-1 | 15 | CASSQVGGLVSEAFF
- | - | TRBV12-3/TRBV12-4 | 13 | CASSLALTAEAFF
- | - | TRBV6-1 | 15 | CASTNRGYVQETQYF
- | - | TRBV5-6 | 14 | CASITGSSYNEQFF